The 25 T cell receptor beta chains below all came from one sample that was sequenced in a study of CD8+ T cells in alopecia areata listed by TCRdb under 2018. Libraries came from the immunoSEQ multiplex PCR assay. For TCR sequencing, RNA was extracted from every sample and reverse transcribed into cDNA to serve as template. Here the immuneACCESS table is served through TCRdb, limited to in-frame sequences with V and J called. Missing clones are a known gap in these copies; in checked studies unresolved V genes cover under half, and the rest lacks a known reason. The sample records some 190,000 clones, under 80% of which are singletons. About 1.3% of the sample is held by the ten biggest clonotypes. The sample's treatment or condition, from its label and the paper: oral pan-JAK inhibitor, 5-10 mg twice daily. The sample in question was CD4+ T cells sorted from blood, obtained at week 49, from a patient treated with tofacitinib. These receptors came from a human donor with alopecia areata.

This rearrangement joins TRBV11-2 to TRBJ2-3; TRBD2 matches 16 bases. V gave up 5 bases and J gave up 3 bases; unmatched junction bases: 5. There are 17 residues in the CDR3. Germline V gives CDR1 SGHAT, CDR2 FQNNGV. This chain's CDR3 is CASSPPGLAGGTDTQYF. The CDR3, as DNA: TGTGCCAGCAGCCCGCCGGGACTAGCGGGGGGGACAGATACGCAGTATTTT.

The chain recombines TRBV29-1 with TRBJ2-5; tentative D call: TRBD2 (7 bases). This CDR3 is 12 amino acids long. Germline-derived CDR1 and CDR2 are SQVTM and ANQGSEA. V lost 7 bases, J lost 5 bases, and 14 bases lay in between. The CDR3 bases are TGCAGCGACTCGTGGGGGGGCGAGACCCAGTACTTC. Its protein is CSDSWGGETQYF. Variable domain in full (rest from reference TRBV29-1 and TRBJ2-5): SAVISQKPSRDICQRGTSLTIQCQVDSQVTMMFWYRQQPGQSLTLIATANQGSEATYESGFVIDKFPISRPNLTFSTLTVSNMSPEDSSIYLCSDSWGGETQYFGPGTRLLVL.

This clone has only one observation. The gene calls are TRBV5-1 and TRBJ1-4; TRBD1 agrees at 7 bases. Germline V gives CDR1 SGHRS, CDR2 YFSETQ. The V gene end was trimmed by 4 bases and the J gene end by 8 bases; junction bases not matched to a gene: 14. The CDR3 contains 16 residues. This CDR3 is CASSNPDRDSREKLFF. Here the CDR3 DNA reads TGCGCCAGCAGCAATCCCGACCGGGACAGCCGGGAAAAACTGTTTTTT.

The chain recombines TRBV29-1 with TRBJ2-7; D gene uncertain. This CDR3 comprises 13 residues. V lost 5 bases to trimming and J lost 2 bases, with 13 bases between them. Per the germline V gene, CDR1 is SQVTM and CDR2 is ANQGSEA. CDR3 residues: CSVTGSNPYEQYF. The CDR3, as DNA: TGCAGCGTTACCGGCAGCAACCCCTACGAGCAGTACTTC.

The CDR3 DNA follows: TGTGCCAGTAGCCGCTCCGGTTGGAGCGAAGAGACCCAGTACTTC. Protein product: CASSRSGWSEETQYF. V is TRBV19 and J is TRBJ2-5; D remains unclear. Germline V gene data show CDR1 as LNHDA and CDR2 as SQIVND (reference sequence). Trimming removed 6 bases at V and 3 bases at J, with 17 bases between. The CDR3 has 15 amino acids.

The DNA for the CDR3 is TGTGCCAGCAGTGTCCCAACACCGGGACTCCCTAATGAAAAACTGTTTTTT. It codes for CASSVPTPGLPNEKLFF. The genes are TRBV2 and TRBJ1-4; D is perhaps TRBD1 (5 bases). This CDR3 is 17 amino acids long. V dropped 4 bases and J dropped 3 bases, with 18 bases sitting between them. CDR1 and CDR2 from the germline V gene are SNHLY and FYNNEI.

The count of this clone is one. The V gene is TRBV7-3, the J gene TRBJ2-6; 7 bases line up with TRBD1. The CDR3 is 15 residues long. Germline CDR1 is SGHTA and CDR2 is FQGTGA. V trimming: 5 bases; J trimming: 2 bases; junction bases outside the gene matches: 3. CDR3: CASSMGTAGANVLTF. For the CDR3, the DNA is TGTGCCAGCAGCATGGGGACAGCTGGGGCCAACGTCCTGACTTTC.

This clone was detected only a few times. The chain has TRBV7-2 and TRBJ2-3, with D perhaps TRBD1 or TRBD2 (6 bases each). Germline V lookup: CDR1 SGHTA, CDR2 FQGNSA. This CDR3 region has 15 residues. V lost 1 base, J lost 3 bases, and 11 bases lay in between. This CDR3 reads CASSLGGGMTDTQYF. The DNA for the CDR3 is TGTGCCAGCAGCTTAGGAGGGGGGATGACAGATACGCAGTATTTT. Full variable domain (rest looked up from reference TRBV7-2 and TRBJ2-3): GAGVSQSPSNKVTEKGKDVELRCDPISGHTALYWYRQSLGQGLEFLIYFQGNSAPDKSGLPSDRFSAERTGGSVSTLTIQRTQQEDSAVYLCASSLGGGMTDTQYFGPGTRLTVL.

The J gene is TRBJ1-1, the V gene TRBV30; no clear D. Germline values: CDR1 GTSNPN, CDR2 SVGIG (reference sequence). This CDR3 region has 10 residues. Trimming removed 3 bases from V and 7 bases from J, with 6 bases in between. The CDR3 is CAWRLVEAFF. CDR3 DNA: TGTGCCTGGAGATTGGTTGAAGCTTTCTTT.

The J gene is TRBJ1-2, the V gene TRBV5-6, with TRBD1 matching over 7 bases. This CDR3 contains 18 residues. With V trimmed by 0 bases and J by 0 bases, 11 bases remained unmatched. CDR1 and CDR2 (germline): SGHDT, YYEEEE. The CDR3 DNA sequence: TGTGCCAGCAGCTTGGGCCCGGGACAGTTTTTAACTAACTATGGCTACACCTTC. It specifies CASSLGPGQFLTNYGYTF.

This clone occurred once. DNA for the CDR3: TGTGCCAGCCGCCCACAGGGACGGCGAAGTGGGCTATATGGCTACACCTTC. Residues: CASRPQGRRSGLYGYTF. The chain employs TRBV28 and TRBJ1-2; D is possibly TRBD1 (6 bases). V shed 8 bases and J shed 5 bases, with 27 bases lying between them. From germline, CDR1 is MDHEN and CDR2 SYDVKM. CDR3 size: 17 residues.

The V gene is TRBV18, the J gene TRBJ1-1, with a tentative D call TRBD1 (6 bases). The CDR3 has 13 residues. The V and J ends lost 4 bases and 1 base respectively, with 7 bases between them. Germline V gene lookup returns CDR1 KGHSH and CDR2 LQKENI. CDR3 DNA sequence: TGTGCCAGCTCACAGGGACAGAACACTGAAGCTTTCTTT. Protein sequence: CASSQGQNTEAFF. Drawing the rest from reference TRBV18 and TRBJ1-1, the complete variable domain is NAGVMQNPRHLVRRRGQEARLRCSPMKGHSHVYWYRQLPEEGLKFMVYLQKENIIDESGMPKERFSAEFPKEGPSILRIQQVVRGDSAAYFCASSQGQNTEAFFGQGTRLTVV.

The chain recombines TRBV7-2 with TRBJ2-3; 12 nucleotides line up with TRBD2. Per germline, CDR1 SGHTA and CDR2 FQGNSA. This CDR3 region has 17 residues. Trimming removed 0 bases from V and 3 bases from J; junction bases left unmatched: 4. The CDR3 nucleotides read TGTGCCAGCAGCTTAGCGGCTAGCGGGGGGGCGACAGATACGCAGTATTTT. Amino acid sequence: CASSLAASGGATDTQYF.

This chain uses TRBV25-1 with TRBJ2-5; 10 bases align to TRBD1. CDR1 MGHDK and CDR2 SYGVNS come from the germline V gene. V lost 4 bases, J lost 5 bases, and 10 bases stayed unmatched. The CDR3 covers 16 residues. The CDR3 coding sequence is TGTGCCAGCAGTGCGTCTAATCCGGACAGGGGGGAGACCCAGTACTTC. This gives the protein CASSASNPDRGETQYF.

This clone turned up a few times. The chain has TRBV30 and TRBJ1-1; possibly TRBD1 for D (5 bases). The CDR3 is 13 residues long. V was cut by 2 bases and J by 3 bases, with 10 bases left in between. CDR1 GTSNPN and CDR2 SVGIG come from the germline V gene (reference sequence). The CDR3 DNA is TGTGCCTGGAGTCTACAGGAGTACACTGAAGCTTTCTTT. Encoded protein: CAWSLQEYTEAFF.

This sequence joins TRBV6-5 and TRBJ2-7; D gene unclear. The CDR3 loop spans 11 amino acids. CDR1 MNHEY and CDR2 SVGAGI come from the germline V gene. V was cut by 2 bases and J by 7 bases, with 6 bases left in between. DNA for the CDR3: TGTGCCAGCAGTTACGTCGGAGAGCAGTACTTC. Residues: CASSYVGEQYF.

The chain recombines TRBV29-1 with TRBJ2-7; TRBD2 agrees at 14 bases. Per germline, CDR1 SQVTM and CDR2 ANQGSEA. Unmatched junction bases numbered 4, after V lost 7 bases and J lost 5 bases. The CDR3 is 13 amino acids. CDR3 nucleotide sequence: TGCAGCGGGGGACTAGCGGGGGTTGACGAGCAGTACTTC. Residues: CSGGLAGVDEQYF.

The CDR3 sequence is CAISRGQASSEAFF. As DNA, the CDR3 is TGTGCCATCAGTAGGGGACAGGCGAGCTCTGAAGCTTTCTTT. The rearrangement uses TRBV10-3 and TRBJ1-1; 8 positions match TRBD1. V lost 5 bases and J lost 6; bases outside the gene matches: 8. Germline assignment: CDR1 ENHRY and CDR2 SYGVKD. The CDR3 is 14 residues long.

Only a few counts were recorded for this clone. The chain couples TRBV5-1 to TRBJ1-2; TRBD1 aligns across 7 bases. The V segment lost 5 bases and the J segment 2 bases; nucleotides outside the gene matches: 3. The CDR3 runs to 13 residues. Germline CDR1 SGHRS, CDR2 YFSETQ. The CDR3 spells CASRPGQNYGYTF. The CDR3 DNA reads TGCGCCAGCAGACCGGGACAGAACTATGGCTACACCTTC.

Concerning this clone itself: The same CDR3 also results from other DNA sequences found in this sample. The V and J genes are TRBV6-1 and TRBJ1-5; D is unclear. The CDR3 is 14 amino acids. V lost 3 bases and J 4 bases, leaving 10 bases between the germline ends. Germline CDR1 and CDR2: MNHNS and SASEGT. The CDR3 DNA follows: TGTGCCAGCAGTGACTCAGGTAGGAATCAGCCCCAGCATTTT. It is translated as CASSDSGRNQPQHF.

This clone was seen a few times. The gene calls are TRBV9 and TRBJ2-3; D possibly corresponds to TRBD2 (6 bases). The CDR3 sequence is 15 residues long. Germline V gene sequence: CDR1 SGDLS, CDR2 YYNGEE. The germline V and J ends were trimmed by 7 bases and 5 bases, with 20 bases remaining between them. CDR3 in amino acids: CASRVGAGSGDTQYF. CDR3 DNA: TGTGCCAGCCGAGTCGGGGCGGGGAGCGGAGATACGCAGTATTTT.

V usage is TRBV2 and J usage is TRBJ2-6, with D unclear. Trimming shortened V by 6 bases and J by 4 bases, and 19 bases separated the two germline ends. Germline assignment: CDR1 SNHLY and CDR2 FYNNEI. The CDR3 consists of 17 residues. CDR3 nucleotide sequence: TGTGCCAGCAGGGACGGCGGTACTGGGTCCGGGGCCAACGTCCTGACTTTC. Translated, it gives CASRDGGTGSGANVLTF.

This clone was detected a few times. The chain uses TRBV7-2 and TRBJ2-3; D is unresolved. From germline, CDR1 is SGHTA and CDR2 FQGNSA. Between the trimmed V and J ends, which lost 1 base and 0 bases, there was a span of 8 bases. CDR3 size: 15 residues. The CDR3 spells CASSLDGSSTDTQYF. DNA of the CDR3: TGTGCCAGCAGCTTAGACGGGTCTAGCACAGATACGCAGTATTTT.

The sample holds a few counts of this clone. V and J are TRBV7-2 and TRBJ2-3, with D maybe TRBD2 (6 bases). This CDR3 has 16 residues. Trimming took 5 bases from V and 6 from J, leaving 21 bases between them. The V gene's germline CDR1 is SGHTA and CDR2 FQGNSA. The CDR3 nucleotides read TGTGCCAGCAGCAGGGGACCGCGGGGTTTAAGGGATACGCAGTATTTT. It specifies CASSRGPRGLRDTQYF.

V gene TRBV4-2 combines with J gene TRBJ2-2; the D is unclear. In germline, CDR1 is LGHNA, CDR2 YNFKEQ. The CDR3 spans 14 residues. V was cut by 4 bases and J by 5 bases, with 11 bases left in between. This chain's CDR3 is CASSPLVGTGELFF. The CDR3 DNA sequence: TGTGCCAGCAGCCCCCTAGTAGGGACCGGGGAGCTGTTTTTT.